The 8 T cell receptor beta chains given below trace back to one sample, sequenced in a study of cytomegalovirus exposure and HLA in healthy donors. Sequencing was performed with immunoSEQ multiplex PCR; in TCRdb, only in-frame clones are kept and a portion is missing. The sample has 100,000 to 150,000 clones; about 87% are singletons. The sample consisted of PBMCs. All receptors come from a woman aged 18-29 years in good health and CMV-seronegative.

The chain employs TRBV19 and TRBJ2-1, with TRBD1 matching over 7 bases. The CDR3 has 15 amino acids. Trimming cost V 7 bases and J 5 bases; bases outside gene matches: 11. Germline CDR1 is LNHDA and CDR2 is SQIVND (reference sequence). CDR3 in DNA: TGTGCCAGTAACGACCCGGGACAGAAGAACAATGAGCAGTTCTTC. This encodes CASNDPGQKNNEQFF.

The chain is built from TRBV5-1 and TRBJ2-1; 10 bases are a match to TRBD2. This CDR3 region has 14 residues. Germline V gives CDR1 SGHRS, CDR2 YFSETQ. Losses at the gene ends were 0 bases for V and 6 bases for J; bases not matched to a gene: 0. The CDR3 bases are TGCGCCAGCAGCTTGGCTAGCGGGGGCAATGAGCAGTTCTTC. Amino acid sequence: CASSLASGGNEQFF. Full variable domain (missing parts from reference TRBV5-1 and TRBJ2-1): KAGVTQTPRYLIKTRGQQVTLSCSPISGHRSVSWYQQTPGQGLQFLFEYFSETQRNKGNFPGRFSGRQFSNSRSEMNVSTLELGDSALYLCASSLASGGNEQFFGPGTRLTVL.

V gene TRBV5-4 combines with J gene TRBJ1-2; the match to TRBD1 covers 7 bases. Germline-derived CDR1 and CDR2 are SGHNT and YYREEE (reference sequence). The CDR3 covers 15 residues. V lost 4 bases, J lost 5 bases, and 11 bases stayed unmatched. CDR3 residues: CASSPADRDGYGYTF. The CDR3 DNA reads TGTGCCAGCAGCCCGGCTGACAGGGACGGGTATGGCTACACCTTC.

The chain joins TRBV27 to TRBJ2-7, with D perhaps TRBD2 (6 bases). Between the trimmed V and J ends, which lost 2 bases and 2 bases, there was a span of 13 bases. Germline V gives CDR1 MNHEY, CDR2 SMNVEV (reference sequence). The CDR3 loop spans 15 amino acids. CDR3 coding DNA: TGTGCCAGCAGTTTACGCGGGGCCCCTACCTACGAGCAGTACTTC. Amino acid sequence: CASSLRGAPTYEQYF.

V gene TRBV9 combines with J gene TRBJ1-2; 10 positions match TRBD1. The CDR3 contains 14 residues. The ends lost 5 bases at V and 4 bases at J; junction bases unmatched: 5. Germline CDR1 reads SGDLS; CDR2 reads YYNGEE. The CDR3 coding sequence is TGTGCCAGCAGTCCAGGGACAGGGGTCTATGGCTACACCTTC. Translated: CASSPGTGVYGYTF.

The chain carries TRBV25-1 and TRBJ1-4; D is undetermined. The germline V and J ends were trimmed by 3 bases and 8 bases, with 7 bases remaining between them. This CDR3 spans 12 amino acids. The germline V gene has CDR1 MGHDK and CDR2 SYGVNS. In DNA, the CDR3 is TGTGCCAGCAGTGAGGGCAGCGAAAAACTGTTTTTT. Encoded protein: CASSEGSEKLFF.

The chain employs TRBV5-1 and TRBJ2-5; D is perhaps TRBD1 (6 bases). The V end was cut by 2 bases, the J end by 4 bases, with 9 bases between. Germline CDR1 is SGHRS and CDR2 is YFSETQ. This CDR3 is 13 amino acids long. As DNA, the CDR3 is TGCGCCAGCAGCTTTCAGGGGCGAGAGACCCAGTACTTC. This gives the protein CASSFQGRETQYF.

The V call is TRBV29-1, the J call TRBJ2-2, with 10 nucleotides matching TRBD2. From germline, CDR1 is SQVTM and CDR2 ANQGSEA. V lost 5 bases to trimming and J lost 1 base; unmatched junction nucleotides: 4. This CDR3 is 15 amino acids long. CDR3 sequence reads: CSVQRLAGNTGELFF. In nucleotides, the CDR3 is TGCAGCGTTCAGCGACTAGCGGGGAACACCGGGGAGCTGTTTTTT.